This T cell receptor beta chain was recorded in a study of T cell responses to AZD1222 COVID-19 vaccine. The method was immunoSEQ multiplex PCR; TCRdb's version includes in-frame clones alone and lacks a portion of them. The data contain about 110,000 clones, roughly nine tenths of them seen just once; the ten biggest clones take up about 1.6%. Losses at the gene ends were 0 bases for V and 2 bases for J; bases not matched to a gene: 3. This CDR3 is built from 15 residues. The germline gives CDR1 SGHRS, CDR2 YFSETQ. Sequences were derived from peripheral blood, sampled on day 0 of AZD1222 vaccination. The V call is TRBV5-1, the J call TRBJ2-7; TRBD1 aligns across 9 bases. The sequence came from an adult in good health. The CDR3 bases are TGCGCCAGCAGCTTGGGAGGACAGGGGACCTACGAGCAGTACTTC. Translating it yields CASSLGGQGTYEQYF.